The entry that follows covers one TCR beta chain sequence. The target antigen is unknown. The sample belongs to a study of cytomegalovirus exposure and HLA in healthy donors. Whole-study findings and limits: Fewer N-insertions (relative to the roughly 630-donor mean) were reportedly seen in an Asian-associated ancestry cluster in a later analysis. Reports indicate that TCR beta sequences accurately predicted the HLA-A and HLA-B alleles of most subjects. In vitro assays verified that three CMV-associated chains recognized CMV antigens specifically.

PCR primers comprised 60 Vbeta and 13 Jbeta primers. Sequencing used immunoSEQ multiplex PCR; TCRdb keeps in-frame clones, though not all of them. The data hold approximately 260,000 clones, with about nine tenths observed a single time. The ends lost 1 base at V and 3 bases at J; junction bases unmatched: 3. The CDR3 length is 15 residues. Germline V gives CDR1 SGHAT, CDR2 FQNNGV. Sequencing input: PBMCs. This sequence was found in a girl aged 2-10 years in good health and CMV-seronegative. The chain couples TRBV11-2 to TRBJ2-7; 10 bases are shared with TRBD2. The CDR3 is CASSLVLAGNYEQYF. CDR3 nucleotide sequence: TGTGCCAGCAGCTTAGTACTAGCGGGGAACTACGAGCAGTACTTC.